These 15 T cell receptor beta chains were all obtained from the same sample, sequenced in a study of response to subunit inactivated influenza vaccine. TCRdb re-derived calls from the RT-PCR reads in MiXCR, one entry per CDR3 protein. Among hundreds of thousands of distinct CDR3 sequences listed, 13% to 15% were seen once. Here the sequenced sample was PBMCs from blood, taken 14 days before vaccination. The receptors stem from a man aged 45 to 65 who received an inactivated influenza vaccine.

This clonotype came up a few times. CDR3 in amino acids: CASSAGQVYGYTF. The CDR3 DNA follows: TGCGCCAGCAGCGCCGGACAGGTCTATGGCTACACCTTC. The chain combines TRBV5-1 with TRBJ1-2; 7 bases match TRBD1. CDR1 is SGHRS and CDR2 is YFSETQ in the germline V gene. The V and J ends lost 4 bases and 4 bases, in that order; junction bases with no gene match: 4. This CDR3 spans 13 amino acids.

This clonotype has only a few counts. CDR3 bases: TGTGCCAGCAGCTTCGGAGATCTAACTCGCGGCAACAATGAGCAGTTCTTC. This gives the protein CASSFGDLTRGNNEQFF. The V and J genes are TRBV11-2 and TRBJ2-1; D is unclear. This CDR3 has 17 amino acids. The germline V gene encodes CDR1 SGHAT and CDR2 FQNNGV. V was pared by 3 bases and J by 5 bases, with 20 bases between.

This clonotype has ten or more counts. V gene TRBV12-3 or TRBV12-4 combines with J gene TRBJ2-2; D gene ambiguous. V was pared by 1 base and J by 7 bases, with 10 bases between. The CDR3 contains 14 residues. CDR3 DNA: TGTGCCAGCAGTTTAGGGCGGAGTGGCGGGGAGCTGTTTTTT. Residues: CASSLGRSGGELFF.

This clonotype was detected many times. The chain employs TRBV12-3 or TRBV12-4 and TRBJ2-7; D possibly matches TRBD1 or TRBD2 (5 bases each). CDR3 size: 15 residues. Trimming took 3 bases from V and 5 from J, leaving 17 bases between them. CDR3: CASSFRDPSFDEQYF. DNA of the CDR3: TGTGCCAGCAGTTTCCGGGACCCCTCTTTCGACGAGCAGTACTTC.

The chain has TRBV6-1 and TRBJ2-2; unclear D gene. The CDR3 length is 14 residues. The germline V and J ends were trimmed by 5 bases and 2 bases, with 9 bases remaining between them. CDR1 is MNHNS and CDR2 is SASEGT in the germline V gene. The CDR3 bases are TGTGCCAGCAGTCGTGACGTTAACACCGGGGAGCTGTTTTTT. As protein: CASSRDVNTGELFF.

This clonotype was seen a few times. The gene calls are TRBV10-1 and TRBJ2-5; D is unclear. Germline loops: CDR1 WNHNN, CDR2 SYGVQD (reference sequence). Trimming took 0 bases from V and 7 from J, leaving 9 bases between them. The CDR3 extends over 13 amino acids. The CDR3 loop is CASSESISGTQYF. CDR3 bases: TGCGCCAGCAGTGAGTCGATCTCGGGGACCCAGTACTTC.

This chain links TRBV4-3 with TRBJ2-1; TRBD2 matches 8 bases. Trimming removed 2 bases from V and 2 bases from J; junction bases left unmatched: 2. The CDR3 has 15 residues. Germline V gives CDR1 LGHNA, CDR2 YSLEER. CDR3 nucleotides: TGCGCCAGCAGCCAATCAGCGGGAGCCTACAATGAGCAGTTCTTC. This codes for CASSQSAGAYNEQFF.

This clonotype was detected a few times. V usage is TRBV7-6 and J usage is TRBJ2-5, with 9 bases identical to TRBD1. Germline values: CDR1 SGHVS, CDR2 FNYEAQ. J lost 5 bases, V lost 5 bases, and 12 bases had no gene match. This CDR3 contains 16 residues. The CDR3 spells CASSPIRDRARETQYF. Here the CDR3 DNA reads TGTGCCAGCAGCCCTATCCGGGACAGGGCCAGGGAGACCCAGTACTTC.

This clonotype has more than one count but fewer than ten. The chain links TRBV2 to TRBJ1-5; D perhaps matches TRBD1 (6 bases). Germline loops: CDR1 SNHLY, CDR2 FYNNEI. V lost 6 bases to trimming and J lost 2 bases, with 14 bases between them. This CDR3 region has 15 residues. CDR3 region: CASSSSRGGNQPQHF. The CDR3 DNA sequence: TGTGCCAGCAGCTCTAGCAGGGGAGGCAATCAGCCCCAGCATTTT.

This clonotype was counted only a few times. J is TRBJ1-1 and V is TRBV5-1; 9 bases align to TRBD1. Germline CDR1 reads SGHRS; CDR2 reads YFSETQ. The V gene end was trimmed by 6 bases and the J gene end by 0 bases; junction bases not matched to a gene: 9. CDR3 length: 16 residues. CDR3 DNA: TGCGCCAGCACCTACGGGACAGGGATTATGAACACTGAAGCTTTCTTT. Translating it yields CASTYGTGIMNTEAFF.

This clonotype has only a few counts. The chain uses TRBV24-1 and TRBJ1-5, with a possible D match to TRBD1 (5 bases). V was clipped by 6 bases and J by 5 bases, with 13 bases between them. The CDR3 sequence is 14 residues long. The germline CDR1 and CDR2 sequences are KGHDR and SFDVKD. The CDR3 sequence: CATSSSGRYQPQHF. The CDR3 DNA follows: TGTGCCACCAGTAGTTCGGGGCGATATCAGCCCCAGCATTTT.

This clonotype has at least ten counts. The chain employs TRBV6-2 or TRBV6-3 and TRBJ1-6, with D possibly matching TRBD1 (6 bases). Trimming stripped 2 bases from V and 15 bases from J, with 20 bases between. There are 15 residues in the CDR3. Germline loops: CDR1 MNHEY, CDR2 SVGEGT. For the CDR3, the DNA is TGTGCCAGCAGTTACATTACGGGGGCCTCAGCGGTCCTCCACTTT. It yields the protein CASSYITGASAVLHF.

The CDR3 DNA reads as TGTGCCAGCAGCTTCAACCGTAGGTCCGAGCAGTACTTC. It yields the protein CASSFNRRSEQYF. The rearrangement uses TRBV12-3 or TRBV12-4 and TRBJ2-7; no definite D call. V was shortened by 6 bases and J by 6 bases, with 15 bases between the two germline ends. This CDR3 region has 13 residues.

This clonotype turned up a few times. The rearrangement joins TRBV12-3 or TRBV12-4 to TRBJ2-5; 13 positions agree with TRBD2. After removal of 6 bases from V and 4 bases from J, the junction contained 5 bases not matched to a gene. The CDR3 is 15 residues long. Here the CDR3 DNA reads TGTGCCAGCAGACCACTAGCGGGAGGGCCAGAGACCCAGTACTTC. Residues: CASRPLAGGPETQYF.

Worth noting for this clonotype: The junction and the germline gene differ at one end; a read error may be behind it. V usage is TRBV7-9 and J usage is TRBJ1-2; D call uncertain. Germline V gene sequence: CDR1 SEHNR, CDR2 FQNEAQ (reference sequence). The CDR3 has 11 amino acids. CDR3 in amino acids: CASSQGRGPNF. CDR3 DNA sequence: TGTGCCAGCAGTCAAGGACGGGGTCCAAACTTC.